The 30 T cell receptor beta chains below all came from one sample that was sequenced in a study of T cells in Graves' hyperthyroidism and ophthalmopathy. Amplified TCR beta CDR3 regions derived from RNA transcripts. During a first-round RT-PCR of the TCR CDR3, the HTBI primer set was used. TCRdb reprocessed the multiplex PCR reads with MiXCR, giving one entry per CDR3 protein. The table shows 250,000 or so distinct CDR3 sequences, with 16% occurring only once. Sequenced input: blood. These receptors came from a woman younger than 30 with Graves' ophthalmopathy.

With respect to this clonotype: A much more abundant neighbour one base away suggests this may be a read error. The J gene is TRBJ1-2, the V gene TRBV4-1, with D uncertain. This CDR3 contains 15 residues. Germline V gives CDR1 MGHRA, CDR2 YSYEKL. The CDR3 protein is CASSQDGASNCGYTF. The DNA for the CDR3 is TGCGCCAGCAGCCAAGATGGTGCCTCTAACTGTGGCTACACCTTC.

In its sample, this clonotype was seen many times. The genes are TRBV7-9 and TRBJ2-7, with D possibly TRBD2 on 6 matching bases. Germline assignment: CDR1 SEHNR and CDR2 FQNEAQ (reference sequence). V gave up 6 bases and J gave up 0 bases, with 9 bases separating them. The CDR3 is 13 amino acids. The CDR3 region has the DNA TGTGCCAGCAGTATGGAGGGCTCCTACGAGCAGTACTTC. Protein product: CASSMEGSYEQYF.

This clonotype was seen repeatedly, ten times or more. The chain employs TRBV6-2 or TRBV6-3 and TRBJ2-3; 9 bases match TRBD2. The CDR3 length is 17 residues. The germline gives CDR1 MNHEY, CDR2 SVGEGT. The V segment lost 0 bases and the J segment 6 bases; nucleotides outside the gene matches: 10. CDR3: CASSYSNTAGGPDTQYF. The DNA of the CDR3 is TGTGCCAGCAGTTACTCTAACACCGCGGGGGGGCCGGATACGCAGTATTTT.

For the CDR3, the DNA is TGCGCCAGCAGTGAACCCCCGGGACAGGGAGTGTTCTACGAGCAGTACTTC. It encodes CASSEPPGQGVFYEQYF. The gene calls are TRBV10-2 and TRBJ2-7; TRBD1 agrees at 9 bases. Germline V gene data show CDR1 as WSHSY and CDR2 as SAAADI. With V trimmed by 3 bases and J by 3 bases, 12 bases remained unmatched. CDR3 length: 17 residues.

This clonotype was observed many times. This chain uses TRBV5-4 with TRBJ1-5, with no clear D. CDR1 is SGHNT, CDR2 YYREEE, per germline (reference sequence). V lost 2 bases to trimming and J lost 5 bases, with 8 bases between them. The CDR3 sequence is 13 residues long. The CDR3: CASSLGRDQPQHF. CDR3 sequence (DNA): TGTGCCAGCAGCTTAGGGCGGGATCAGCCCCAGCATTTT.

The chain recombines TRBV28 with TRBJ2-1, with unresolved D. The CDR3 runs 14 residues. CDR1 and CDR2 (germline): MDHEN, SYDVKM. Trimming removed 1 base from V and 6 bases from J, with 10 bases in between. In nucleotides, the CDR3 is TGTGCCAGCAGTTTATTAAGGACGGGCAATGAGCAGTTCTTC. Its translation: CASSLLRTGNEQFF.

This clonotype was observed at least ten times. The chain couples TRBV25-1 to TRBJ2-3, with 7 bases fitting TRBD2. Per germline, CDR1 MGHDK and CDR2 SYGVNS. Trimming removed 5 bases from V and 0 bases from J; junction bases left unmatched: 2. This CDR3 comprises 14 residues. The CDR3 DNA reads TGTGCCAGCAGTAGCGGGGCTAGCACAGATACGCAGTATTTT. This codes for CASSSGASTDTQYF.

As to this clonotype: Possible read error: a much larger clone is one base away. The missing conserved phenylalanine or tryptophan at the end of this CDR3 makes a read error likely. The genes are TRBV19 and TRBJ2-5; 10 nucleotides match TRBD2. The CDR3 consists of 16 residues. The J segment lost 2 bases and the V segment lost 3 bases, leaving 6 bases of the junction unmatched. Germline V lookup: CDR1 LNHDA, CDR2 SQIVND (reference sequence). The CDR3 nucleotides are TGTGCCAGTAGTATTTCTAGCGGGAGTATTCAAGAGACCCAGTACTCC. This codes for CASSISSGSIQETQYS.

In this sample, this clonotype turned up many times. CDR3 in amino acids: CASSSSKGKHQPQHF. The CDR3 bases are TGTGCCAGCAGCTCCTCTAAGGGGAAACATCAGCCCCAGCATTTT. The chain employs TRBV3-1 and TRBJ1-5; D is possibly TRBD1 (5 bases). V was cut by 5 bases and J by 5 bases, with 16 bases left in between. The germline gives CDR1 LGHDT, CDR2 YNNKEL (reference sequence). This CDR3 is 15 amino acids long. The variable domain in full, completed from reference TRBV3-1 and TRBJ1-5, reads DTAVSQTPKYLVTQMGNDKSIKCEQNLGHDTMYWYKQDSKKFLKIMFSYNNKELIINETVPNRFSPKSPDKAHLNLHINSLELGDSAVYFCASSSSKGKHQPQHFGDGTRLSIL.

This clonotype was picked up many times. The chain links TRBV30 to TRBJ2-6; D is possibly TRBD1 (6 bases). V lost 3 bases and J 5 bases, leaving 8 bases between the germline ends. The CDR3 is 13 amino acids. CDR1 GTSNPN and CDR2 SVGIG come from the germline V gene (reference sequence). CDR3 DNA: TGTGCCTGGAGCCGGGACAGGGCCAACGTCCTGACTTTC. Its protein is CAWSRDRANVLTF.

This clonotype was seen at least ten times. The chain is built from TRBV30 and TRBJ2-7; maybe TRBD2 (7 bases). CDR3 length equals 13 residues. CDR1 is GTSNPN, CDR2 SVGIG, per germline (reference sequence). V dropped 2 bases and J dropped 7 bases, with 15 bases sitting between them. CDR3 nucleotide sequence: TGTGCCTGGAGTCCGGCACAGGGAGGGGAGCAGTACTTC. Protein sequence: CAWSPAQGGEQYF.

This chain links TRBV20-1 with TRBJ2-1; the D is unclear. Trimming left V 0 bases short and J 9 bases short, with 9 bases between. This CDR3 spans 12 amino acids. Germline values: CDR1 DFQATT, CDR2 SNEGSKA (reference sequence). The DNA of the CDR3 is TGCAGTGCTAGAGACCCCGCTGGTGAGCAGTTCTTC. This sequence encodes CSARDPAGEQFF.

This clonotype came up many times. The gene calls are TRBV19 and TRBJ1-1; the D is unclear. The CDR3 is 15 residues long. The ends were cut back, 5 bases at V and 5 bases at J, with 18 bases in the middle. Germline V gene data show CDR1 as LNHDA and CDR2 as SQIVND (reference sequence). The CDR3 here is CASSHERGGITEAFF. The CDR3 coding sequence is TGTGCCAGTAGTCACGAACGGGGAGGGATAACTGAAGCTTTCTTT.

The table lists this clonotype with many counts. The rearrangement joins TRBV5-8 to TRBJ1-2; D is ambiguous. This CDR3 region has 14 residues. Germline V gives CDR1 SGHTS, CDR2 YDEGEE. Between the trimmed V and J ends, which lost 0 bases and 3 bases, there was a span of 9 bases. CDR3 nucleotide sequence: TGTGCCAGCAGCTTGGCAGGCGTCGACTATGGCTACACCTTC. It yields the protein CASSLAGVDYGYTF.

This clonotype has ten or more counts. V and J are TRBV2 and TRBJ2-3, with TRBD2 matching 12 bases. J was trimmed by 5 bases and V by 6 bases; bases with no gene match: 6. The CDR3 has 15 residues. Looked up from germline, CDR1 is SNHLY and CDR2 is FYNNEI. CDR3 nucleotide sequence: TGTGCCAGCAGCCTAGCGGGGGGGCGGGGAGATACGCAGTATTTT. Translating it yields CASSLAGGRGDTQYF.

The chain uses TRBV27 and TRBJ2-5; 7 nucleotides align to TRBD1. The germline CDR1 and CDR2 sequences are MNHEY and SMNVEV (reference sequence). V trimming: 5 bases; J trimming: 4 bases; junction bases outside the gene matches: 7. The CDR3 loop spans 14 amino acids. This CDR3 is CASSGTVLRETQYF. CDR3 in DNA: TGTGCCAGCAGTGGGACAGTTTTAAGAGAGACCCAGTACTTC.

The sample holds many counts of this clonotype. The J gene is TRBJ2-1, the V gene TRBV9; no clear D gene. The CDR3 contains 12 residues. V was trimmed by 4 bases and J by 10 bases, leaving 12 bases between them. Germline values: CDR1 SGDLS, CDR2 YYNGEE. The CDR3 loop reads CASSPRPAEQFF. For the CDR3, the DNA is TGTGCCAGCAGCCCGCGACCAGCGGAGCAGTTCTTC.

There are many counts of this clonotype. This CDR3 reads CASSQLFLKVHIQYF. CDR3 coding DNA: TGCGCCAGCAGCCAACTGTTTCTTAAGGTCCACATTCAGTACTTC. The chain uses TRBV4-1 and TRBJ2-4; D gene ambiguous. Between the trimmed V and J ends, which lost 2 bases and 8 bases, there was a span of 16 bases. Germline V gene data show CDR1 as MGHRA and CDR2 as YSYEKL. The CDR3 extends over 15 amino acids.

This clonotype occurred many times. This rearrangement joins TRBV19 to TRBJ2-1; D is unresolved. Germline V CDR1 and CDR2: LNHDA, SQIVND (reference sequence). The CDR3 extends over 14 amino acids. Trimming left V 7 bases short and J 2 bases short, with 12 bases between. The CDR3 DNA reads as TGTGCCAGTAAGGTTAGTGGACCCTACAATGAGCAGTTCTTC. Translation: CASKVSGPYNEQFF.

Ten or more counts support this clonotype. In DNA, the CDR3 is TGTGCCAGCACCCTCACTTTAGCCCAGCGGGGTGAGCAGTTCTTC. This encodes CASTLTLAQRGEQFF. This chain links TRBV28 with TRBJ2-1; TRBD2 matches 7 bases. There are 15 residues in the CDR3. Trimming took 7 bases from V and 9 from J; bases not matched to a gene: 15. In germline, CDR1 is MDHEN, CDR2 SYDVKM.

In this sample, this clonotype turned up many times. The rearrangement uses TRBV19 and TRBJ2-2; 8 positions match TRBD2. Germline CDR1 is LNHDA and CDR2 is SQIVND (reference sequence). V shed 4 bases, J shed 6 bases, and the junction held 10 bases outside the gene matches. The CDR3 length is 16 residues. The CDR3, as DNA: TGTGCCAGTAGTACACCACTGGGACTAGGGGCCGGGGAGCTGTTTTTT. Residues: CASSTPLGLGAGELFF.

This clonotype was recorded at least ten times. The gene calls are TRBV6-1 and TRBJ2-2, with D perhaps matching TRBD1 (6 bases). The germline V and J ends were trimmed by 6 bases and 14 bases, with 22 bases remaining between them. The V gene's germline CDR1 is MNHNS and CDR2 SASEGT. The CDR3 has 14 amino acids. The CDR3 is CASSHRDREGGLFF. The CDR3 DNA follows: TGTGCCAGCAGCCACCGGGACCGGGAAGGGGGACTGTTTTTT.

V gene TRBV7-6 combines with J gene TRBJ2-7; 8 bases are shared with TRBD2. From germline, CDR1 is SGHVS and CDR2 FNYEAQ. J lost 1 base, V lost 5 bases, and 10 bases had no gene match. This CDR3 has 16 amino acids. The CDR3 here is CASSPSSAGGSYEQYF. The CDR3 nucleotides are TGTGCCAGCAGCCCGTCATCGGCGGGAGGATCCTACGAGCAGTACTTC.

This CDR3 reads CASSMGPESTFYNEQFF. The DNA of the CDR3 is TGCGCCAGCAGCATGGGACCGGAGTCCACCTTCTACAATGAGCAGTTCTTC. The chain couples TRBV5-1 to TRBJ2-1; the D call may be TRBD1 or TRBD2 (5 bases each). CDR1 SGHRS and CDR2 YFSETQ come from the germline V gene. V gave up 4 bases and J gave up 3 bases, with 20 bases separating them. The CDR3 is 17 residues long.

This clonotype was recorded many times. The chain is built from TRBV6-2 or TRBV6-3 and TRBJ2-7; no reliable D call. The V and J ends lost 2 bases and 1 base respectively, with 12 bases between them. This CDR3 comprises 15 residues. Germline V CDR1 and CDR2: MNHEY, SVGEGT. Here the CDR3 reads CASSYSQARSYEQYF. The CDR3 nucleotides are TGTGCCAGCAGTTACAGTCAGGCCCGATCCTACGAGCAGTACTTC.

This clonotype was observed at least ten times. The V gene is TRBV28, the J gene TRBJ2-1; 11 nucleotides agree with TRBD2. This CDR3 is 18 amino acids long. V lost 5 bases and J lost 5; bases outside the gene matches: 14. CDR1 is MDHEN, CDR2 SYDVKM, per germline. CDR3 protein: CASSPIISTSGVNNEQFF. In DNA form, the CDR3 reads TGTGCCAGCAGTCCGATTATCTCGACTAGCGGGGTGAACAATGAGCAGTTCTTC.

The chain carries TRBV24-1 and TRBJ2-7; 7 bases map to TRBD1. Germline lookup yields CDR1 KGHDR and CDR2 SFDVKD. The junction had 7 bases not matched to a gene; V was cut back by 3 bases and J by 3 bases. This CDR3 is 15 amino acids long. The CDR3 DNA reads TGTGCCACCAGTGATCCTTCGGGACAGCGCTACGAGCAGTACTTC. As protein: CATSDPSGQRYEQYF.

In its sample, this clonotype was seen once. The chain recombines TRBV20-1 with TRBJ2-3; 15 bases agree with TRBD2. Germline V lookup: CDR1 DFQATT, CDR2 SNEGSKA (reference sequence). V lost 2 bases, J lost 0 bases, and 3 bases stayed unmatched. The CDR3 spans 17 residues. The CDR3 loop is CSARRTSGGASTDTQYF. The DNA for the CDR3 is TGCAGTGCTAGACGGACTAGCGGGGGGGCCAGCACAGATACGCAGTATTTT.

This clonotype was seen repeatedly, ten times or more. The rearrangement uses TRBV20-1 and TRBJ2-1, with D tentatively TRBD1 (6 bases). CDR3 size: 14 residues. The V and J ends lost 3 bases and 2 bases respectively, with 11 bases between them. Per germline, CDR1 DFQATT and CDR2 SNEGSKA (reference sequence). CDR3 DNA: TGCAGTGCTAGTTCAGGGGCCCCCTACAATGAGCAGTTCTTC. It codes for CSASSGAPYNEQFF.

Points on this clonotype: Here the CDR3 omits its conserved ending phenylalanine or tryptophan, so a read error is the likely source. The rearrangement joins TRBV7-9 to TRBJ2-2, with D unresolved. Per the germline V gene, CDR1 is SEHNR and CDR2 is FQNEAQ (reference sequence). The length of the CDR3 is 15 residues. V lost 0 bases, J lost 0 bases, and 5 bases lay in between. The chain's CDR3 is CASSLAGTNTGELFL. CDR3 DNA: TGTGCCAGCAGCTTAGCGGGGACGAACACCGGGGAGCTGTTTCTT.